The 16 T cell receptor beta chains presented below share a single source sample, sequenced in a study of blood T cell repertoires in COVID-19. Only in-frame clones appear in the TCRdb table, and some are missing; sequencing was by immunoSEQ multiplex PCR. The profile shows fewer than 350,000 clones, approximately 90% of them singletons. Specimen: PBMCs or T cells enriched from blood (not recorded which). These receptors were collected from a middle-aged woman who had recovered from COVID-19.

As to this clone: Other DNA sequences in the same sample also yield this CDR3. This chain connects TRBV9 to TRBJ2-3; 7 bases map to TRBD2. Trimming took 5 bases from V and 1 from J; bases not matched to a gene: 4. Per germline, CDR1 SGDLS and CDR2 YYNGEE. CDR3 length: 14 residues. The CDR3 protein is CASSLAGGTDTQYF. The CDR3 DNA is TGTGCCAGCAGTCTCGCGGGGGGCACAGATACGCAGTATTTT.

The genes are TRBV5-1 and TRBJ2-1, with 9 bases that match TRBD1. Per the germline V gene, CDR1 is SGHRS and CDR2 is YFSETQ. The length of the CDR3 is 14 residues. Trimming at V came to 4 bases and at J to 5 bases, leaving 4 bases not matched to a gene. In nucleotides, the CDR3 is TGCGCCAGCAGCACCTGGACAGGGGACAATGAGCAGTTCTTC. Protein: CASSTWTGDNEQFF.

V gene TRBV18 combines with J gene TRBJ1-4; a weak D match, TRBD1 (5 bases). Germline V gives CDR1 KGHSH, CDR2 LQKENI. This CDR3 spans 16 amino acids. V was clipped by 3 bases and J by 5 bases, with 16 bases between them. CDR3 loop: CASSPSTGESNEKLFF. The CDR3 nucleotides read TGTGCCAGCTCACCTTCTACAGGCGAATCCAATGAAAAACTGTTTTTT. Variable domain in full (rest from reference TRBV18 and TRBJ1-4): NAGVMQNPRHLVRRRGQEARLRCSPMKGHSHVYWYRQLPEEGLKFMVYLQKENIIDESGMPKERFSAEFPKEGPSILRIQQVVRGDSAAYFCASSPSTGESNEKLFFGSGTQLSVL.

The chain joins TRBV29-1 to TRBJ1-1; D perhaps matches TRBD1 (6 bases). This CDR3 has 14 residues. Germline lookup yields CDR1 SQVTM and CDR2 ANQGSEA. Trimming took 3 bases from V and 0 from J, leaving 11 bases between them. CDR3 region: CSVEAGAMNTEAFF. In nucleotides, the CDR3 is TGCAGCGTTGAGGCAGGGGCGATGAACACTGAAGCTTTCTTT.

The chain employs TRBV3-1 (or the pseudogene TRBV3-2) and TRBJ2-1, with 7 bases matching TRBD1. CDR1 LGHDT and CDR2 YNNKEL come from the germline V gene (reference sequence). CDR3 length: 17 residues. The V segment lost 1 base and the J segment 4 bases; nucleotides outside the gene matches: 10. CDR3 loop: CASSQVARDSKYNEQFF. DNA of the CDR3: TGTGCCAGCAGCCAAGTGGCACGGGACAGTAAATACAATGAGCAGTTCTTC.

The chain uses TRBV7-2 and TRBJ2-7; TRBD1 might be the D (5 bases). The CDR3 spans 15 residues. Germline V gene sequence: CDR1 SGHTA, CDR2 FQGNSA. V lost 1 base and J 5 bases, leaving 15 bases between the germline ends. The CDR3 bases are TGTGCCAGCAGCTTAGAGATCTACAGGTTGGACGAGCAGTACTTC. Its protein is CASSLEIYRLDEQYF.

The CDR3 DNA reads TGTGCCAGCAGCTTAGCGGTGGGAGCCCACAATGAGCAGTTCTTC. Translation: CASSLAVGAHNEQFF. V is TRBV7-2 and J is TRBJ2-1, with D possibly matching TRBD2 (5 bases). The CDR3 has 15 residues. V was cut by 0 bases and J by 5 bases, with 11 bases left in between. Germline V gene lookup returns CDR1 SGHTA and CDR2 FQGNSA. Full variable domain (remainder filled in from reference TRBV7-2 and TRBJ2-1): GAGVSQSPSNKVTEKGKDVELRCDPISGHTALYWYRQSLGQGLEFLIYFQGNSAPDKSGLPSDRFSAERTGGSVSTLTIQRTQQEDSAVYLCASSLAVGAHNEQFFGPGTRLTVL.

The CDR3 protein is CASSRGSTGELFF. The CDR3 coding sequence is TGTGCCAGCAGCAGGGGGAGTACCGGGGAGCTGTTTTTT. The chain carries TRBV6-2 or TRBV6-3 and TRBJ2-2; TRBD1 matches at 7 bases. Germline V gives CDR1 MNHEY, CDR2 SVGEGT. The V segment lost 6 bases and the J segment 5 bases; nucleotides outside the gene matches: 3. This CDR3 comprises 13 residues.

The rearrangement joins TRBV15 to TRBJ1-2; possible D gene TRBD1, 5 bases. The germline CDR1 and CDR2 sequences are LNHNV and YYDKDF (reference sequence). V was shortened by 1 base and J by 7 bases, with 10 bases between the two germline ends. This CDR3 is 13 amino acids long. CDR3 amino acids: CATSRASGFGYTF. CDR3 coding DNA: TGTGCCACCAGCAGAGCTTCAGGGTTTGGCTACACCTTC.

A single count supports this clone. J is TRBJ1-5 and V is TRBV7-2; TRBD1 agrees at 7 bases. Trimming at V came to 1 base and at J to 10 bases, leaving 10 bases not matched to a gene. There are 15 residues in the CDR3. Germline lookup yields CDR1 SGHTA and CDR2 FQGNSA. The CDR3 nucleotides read TGTGCCAGCAGCTTAGTCTCGACAGGGCAGAATCCCCAGCATTTT. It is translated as CASSLVSTGQNPQHF.

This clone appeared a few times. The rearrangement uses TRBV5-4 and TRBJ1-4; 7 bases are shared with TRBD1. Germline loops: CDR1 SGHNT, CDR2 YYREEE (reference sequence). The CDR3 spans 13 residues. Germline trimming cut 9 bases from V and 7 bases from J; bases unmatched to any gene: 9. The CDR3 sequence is CATTTGQGEKLFF. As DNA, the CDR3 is TGTGCCACTACGACAGGGCAGGGTGAAAAACTGTTTTTT.

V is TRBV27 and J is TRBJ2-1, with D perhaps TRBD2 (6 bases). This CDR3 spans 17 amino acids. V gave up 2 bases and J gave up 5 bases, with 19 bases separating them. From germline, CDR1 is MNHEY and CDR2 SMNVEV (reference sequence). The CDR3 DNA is TGTGCCAGCAGTTTAAGCTATGGAAACGGGAGAGACAATGAGCAGTTCTTC. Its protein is CASSLSYGNGRDNEQFF.

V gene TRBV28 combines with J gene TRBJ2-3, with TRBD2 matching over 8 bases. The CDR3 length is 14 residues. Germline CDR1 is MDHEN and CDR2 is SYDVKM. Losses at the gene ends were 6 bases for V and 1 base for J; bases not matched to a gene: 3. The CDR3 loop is CASRPGGGTDTQYF. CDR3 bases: TGTGCCAGCAGACCGGGGGGGGGCACAGATACGCAGTATTTT.

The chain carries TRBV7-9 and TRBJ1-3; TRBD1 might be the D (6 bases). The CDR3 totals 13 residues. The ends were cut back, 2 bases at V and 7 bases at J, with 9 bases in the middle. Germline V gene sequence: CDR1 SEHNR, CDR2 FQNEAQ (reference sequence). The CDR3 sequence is CASSLQGSNTIYF. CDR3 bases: TGTGCCAGCAGCTTACAGGGGTCGAACACCATATATTTT. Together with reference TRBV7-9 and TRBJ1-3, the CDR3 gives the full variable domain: DTGVSQNPRHKITKRGQNVTFRCDPISEHNRLYWYRQTLGQGPEFLTYFQNEAQLEKSRLLSDRFSAERPKGSFSTLEIQRTEQGDSAMYLCASSLQGSNTIYFGEGSWLTVV.

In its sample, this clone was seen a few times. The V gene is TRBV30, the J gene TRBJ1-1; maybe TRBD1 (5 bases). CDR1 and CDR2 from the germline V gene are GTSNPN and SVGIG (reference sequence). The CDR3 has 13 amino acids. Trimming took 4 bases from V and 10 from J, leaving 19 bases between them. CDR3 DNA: TGTGCCTGGACTAGCGGGGCGGAAGAGGTAGCTTTCTTT. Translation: CAWTSGAEEVAFF.

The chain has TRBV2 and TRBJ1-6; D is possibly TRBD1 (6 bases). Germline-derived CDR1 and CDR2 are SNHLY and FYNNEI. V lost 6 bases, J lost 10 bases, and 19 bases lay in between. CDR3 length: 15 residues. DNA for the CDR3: TGTGCCAGCAGAAACAGGGATTTAGTTGGATCACCCCTCCACTTT. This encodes CASRNRDLVGSPLHF.